Shown below are 10 T cell receptor beta chains from a single sample sequenced in a study of vaccination effects on CD4 cells after COVID-19 (dated by TCRdb to between 2022 and 2023). Libraries were prepared through the immunoSEQ multiplex PCR assay. TCRdb took over this immuneACCESS table, retaining in-frame rearrangements with V and J assigned. Such tables are incomplete; in checked studies, under half of the missing clones stem from an unresolved V gene, and the remainder is unexplained. For this sample the table gives 25,000 to 40,000 clones, of which approximately 69% were detected only once. About 8.4% of the sample is held by the ten biggest clonotypes. Their antigens remain unidentified. The ViraFEST assay stimulated PBMC with viral peptide pools and then used TCR sequencing to identify antigen-specific CD4+ T cell clonotypes by expansion. After around 10 days of culture, CD4+ T cells were isolated with the EasySep CD4+ T cell isolation kit. Each participant got two doses of an mRNA SARS-CoV-2 vaccine, either BNT162b2 or mRNA-1273.

The sequences come from CD4+ T cells from PBMCs cultured with SARS-CoV-2 spike peptides, collected after COVID-19 vaccination. The sample's cell subset or site label, decoded: SARS-CoV-2 spike overlapping peptide pool stimulation. All receptors come from a human donor who received a COVID-19 vaccine.

The chain has TRBV10-1 and TRBJ2-3; no reliable D call. Germline V gene sequence: CDR1 WNHNN, CDR2 SYGVQD (reference sequence). CDR3 length: 14 amino acids. V was clipped by 8 bases and J by 2 bases, with 14 bases between them. CDR3 sequence (DNA): TGCGCCAGCCACGGTGGTAGCCCCACAGATACGCAGTATTTT. This gives the protein CASHGGSPTDTQYF.

This sequence joins TRBV14 and TRBJ1-1; possible D gene TRBD1, 6 bases. The CDR3 runs 14 residues. Germline V lookup: CDR1 SGHDN, CDR2 FVKESK. V was clipped by 1 base and J by 0 bases, with 6 bases between them. The DNA for the CDR3 is TGTGCCAGCAGCCAAGGGACAGTGAACACTGAAGCTTTCTTT. Translation: CASSQGTVNTEAFF.

V and J are TRBV19 and TRBJ1-3; D is uncertain. Germline assignment: CDR1 LNHDA and CDR2 SQIVND (reference sequence). V lost 7 bases and J 1 base, leaving 14 bases between the germline ends. The CDR3 has 15 amino acids. The DNA for the CDR3 is TGTGCCAGTACCCCCGGGATAACTTCTGGAAACACCATATATTTT. Translation: CASTPGITSGNTIYF.

The rearrangement joins TRBV6-5 to TRBJ2-5; the match to TRBD1 covers 7 bases. Trimming cost V 7 bases and J 1 base; bases outside gene matches: 9. The CDR3 is 15 amino acids. The germline gives CDR1 MNHEY, CDR2 SVGAGI. CDR3 in amino acids: CASKATTGVQETQYF. The CDR3 nucleotides are TGTGCCAGCAAGGCCACAACAGGGGTCCAAGAGACCCAGTACTTC.

J is TRBJ2-3 and V is TRBV11-2; the D gene is possibly TRBD2 (6 bases). CDR1 and CDR2 from the germline V gene are SGHAT and FQNNGV. Trimming left V 1 base short and J 0 bases short, with 11 bases between. This CDR3 is 16 amino acids long. DNA for the CDR3: TGTGCCAGCAGCTTAGGGGCAGGAGGGAGCACAGATACGCAGTATTTT. The encoded protein is CASSLGAGGSTDTQYF.

This clone appeared a few times. This sequence joins TRBV4-2 and TRBJ1-4; weak D call: TRBD1 (5 bases). Trimming pared 3 bases from V and 5 bases from J, leaving 16 bases between. Germline CDR1 reads LGHNA; CDR2 reads YNFKEQ. The CDR3 runs 16 residues. The CDR3 protein is CASSHDGGKGNEKLFF. DNA for the CDR3: TGTGCCAGCAGCCATGACGGGGGGAAAGGCAATGAAAAACTGTTTTTT.

The V call is TRBV2, the J call TRBJ2-6, with D possibly matching TRBD1 (6 bases). This CDR3 has 17 residues. Germline values: CDR1 SNHLY, CDR2 FYNNEI. Trimming left V 6 bases short and J 2 bases short, with 17 bases between. CDR3 amino acids: CASSSQGAIAGANVLTF. CDR3 nucleotide sequence: TGTGCCAGCAGCTCACAGGGCGCAATTGCTGGGGCCAACGTCCTGACTTTC. Complete variable domain (other parts from reference TRBV2 and TRBJ2-6): EPEVTQTPSHQVTQMGQEVILRCVPISNHLYFYWYRQILGQKVEFLVSFYNNEISEKSEIFDDQFSVERPDGSNFTLKIRSTKLEDSAMYFCASSSQGAIAGANVLTFGAGSRLTVL.

There are a few counts of this clone. The CDR3 protein is CASSLEIYYRDSEQFF. CDR3 nucleotides: TGTGCCAGCAGCTTGGAAATATATTACCGGGACAGTGAGCAGTTCTTC. The chain links TRBV5-6 to TRBJ2-1; 7 nucleotides line up with TRBD1. Germline loops: CDR1 SGHDT, CDR2 YYEEEE. The V and J ends lost 0 bases and 9 bases, in that order; junction bases with no gene match: 12. The CDR3 totals 16 residues.

The gene calls are TRBV2 and TRBJ2-3; perhaps TRBD2 as D (7 bases). The germline V gene has CDR1 SNHLY and CDR2 FYNNEI. The CDR3 covers 15 residues. The ends were cut back, 8 bases at V and 3 bases at J, with 18 bases in the middle. CDR3 bases: TGTGCCAGCTATAGGAGGGGGGAGGGAACAGATACGCAGTATTTT. Its protein product is CASYRRGEGTDTQYF.

In this sample, this clone turned up a few times. This sequence joins TRBV21-1 and TRBJ2-7; no check of the table's D call, TRBD1, against the DNA was made. TRBV21-1 is a pseudogene segment. The CDR3 length is 14 residues. The CDR3 sequence: CASSKGTEAYEQYF. The DNA of the CDR3 is TGTGCCAGCAGCAAGGGGACAGAGGCCTACGAGCAGTACTTC.